This T cell receptor (beta chain) was sequenced for a study of T-cell reconstitution after alpha-beta-depleted transplantation in children. Study conclusions and caveats: Reports say that about two months after transplant, the alpha-beta T cells came out of several hundred graft clones that had expanded. The study traced high day-60 TCRbeta diversity in some patients to surviving recipient T cells and thymic progenitors. Hyperexpanded clones declined; after one year, newly produced T cells mostly supplied diversity.

The library targeted TCRbeta and was prepared with unique molecular identifiers. TCRdb reanalysed the PCR reads using MiXCR and keeps one entry per CDR3 protein. The table shows about 78,000 distinct CDR3 sequences, with around 14% occurring only once. The trim removed 1 base at V and 0 bases at J, leaving 3 bases unmatched. The CDR3 extends over 15 amino acids. Per the germline V gene, CDR1 is SGHRS and CDR2 is YFSETQ. The table lists this clonotype with many counts. The antigen remains unidentified. J is TRBJ2-5 and V is TRBV5-1; 7 nucleotides line up with TRBD2. This material consisted of PBMCs, mostly from graft donor cells, taken 180 days after TCRalphabeta/CD19-depleted stem cell transplant. This clonotype was obtained from a male patient between 2 and 15 years old who had a stem cell transplant for acute lymphoblastic leukemia, so the T cells may come from the graft donor. Here the CDR3 reads CASSLNGRYQETQYF. The CDR3 DNA reads TGCGCCAGCAGCTTGAACGGGAGGTACCAAGAGACCCAGTACTTC.